The entry below describes one T cell receptor (beta chain). Repertoires were generated with immunoSEQ multiplex PCR, while TCRdb's copy carries only in-frame clones and drops some. The table includes about 120,000 clones, 70% to 90% detected once. Trimming removed 7 bases from V and 3 bases from J; junction bases left unmatched: 15. Germline V gene sequence: CDR1 MDHEN, CDR2 SYDVKM. This CDR3 has 20 residues. These data come from a study of blood T cell repertoires in COVID-19. The receptor's source is a woman in her 50s with active or convalescent COVID-19. The sequencing sample was made of peripheral blood. The V and J genes are TRBV28 and TRBJ2-1; 16 bases map to TRBD2. This CDR3 reads CASTNIPGTSGRANYNEQFF. The CDR3 DNA is TGTGCCAGCACTAATATACCCGGGACTAGCGGGAGGGCTAACTACAATGAGCAGTTCTTC.